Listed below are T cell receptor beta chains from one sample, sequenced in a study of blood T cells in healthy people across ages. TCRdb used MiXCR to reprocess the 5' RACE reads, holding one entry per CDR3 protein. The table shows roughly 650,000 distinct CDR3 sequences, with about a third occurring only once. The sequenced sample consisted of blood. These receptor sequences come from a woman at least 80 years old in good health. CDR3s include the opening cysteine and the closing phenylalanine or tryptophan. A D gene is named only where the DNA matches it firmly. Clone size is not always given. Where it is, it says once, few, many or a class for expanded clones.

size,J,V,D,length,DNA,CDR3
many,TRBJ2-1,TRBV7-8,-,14,TGTGCCAGCAGCTTATTGATAGGCAACAATGAGCAGTTCTTC,CASSLLIGNNEQFF
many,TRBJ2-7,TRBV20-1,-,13,TGCAGTGCTAGAGTAATTGGGGGGATCGAGCAGTACTTC,CSARVIGGIEQYF
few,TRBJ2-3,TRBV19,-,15,TGTGCCAGTAGTCGTGGGGGCTCAGGCACAGATACGCAGTATTTT,CASSRGGSGTDTQYF
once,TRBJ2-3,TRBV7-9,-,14,TGTGCCAGCAGCTTATCACCGCACACAGATACGCAGTATTTT,CASSLSPHTDTQYF
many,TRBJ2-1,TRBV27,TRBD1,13,TGTGCCAGCAGGGGACAGGGAAGCAATGAGCAGTTCTTC,CASRGQGSNEQFF
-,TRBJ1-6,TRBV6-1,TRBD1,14,TGTGCCAGCAGGGGGGACAGTAACCGTTCACCCCGCCACTTT,CASRGDSNRSPRHF
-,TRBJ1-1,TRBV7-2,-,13,TGTGCCAGCAGAGCAGGGTTAGGCACTGAAGCTTTCTTT,CASRAGLGTEAFF
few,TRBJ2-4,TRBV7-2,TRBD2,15,TGTGCCAGCAGCTTAGACGGCGGGAGGGGATACATTCAGTACTTC,CASSLDGGRGYIQYF
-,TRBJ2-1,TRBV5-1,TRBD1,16,TGCGACAGCAGCTTTACCGGGACAGGGTTGGCCAATGAGCAGTTCTTC,CDSSFTGTGLANEQFF
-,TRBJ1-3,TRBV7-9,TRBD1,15,TGTGCCAGCAGCCGTACAGGGGGCCCTGGAAACACCATATATTTT,CASSRTGGPGNTIYF
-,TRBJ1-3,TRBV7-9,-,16,TGTGCCAGCAGCTTGGTCATCGGGGCCACTGGAAACACCATATATTTT,CASSLVIGATGNTIYF
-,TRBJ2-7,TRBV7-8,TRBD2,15,TGTGCCAGCAGTTTGCCGAGCGGGGGGGCCTACGAGCAGTACTTC,CASSLPSGGAYEQYF
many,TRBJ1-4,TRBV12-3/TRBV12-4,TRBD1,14,TGTGCCAGCAGGTCGGACAGGGCCGAGGAAAAACTGTTTTTT,CASRSDRAEEKLFF
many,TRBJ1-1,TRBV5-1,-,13,TGCGCCAGCAGCTGGGAGTTGAACACTGAAGCTTTCTTT,CASSWELNTEAFF
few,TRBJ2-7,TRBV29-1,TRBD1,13,TGCAGCGTTGTAGGGGACAGGGCTTACGAGCAGTACTTC,CSVVGDRAYEQYF
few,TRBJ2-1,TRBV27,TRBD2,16,TGTGCCAGCAGACTCAACCAGCGGGGGGAATGGAATGAGCAGTTCTTC,CASRLNQRGEWNEQFF
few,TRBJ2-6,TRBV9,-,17,TGTGCCAGCAGCGTAGCCCCAGCCAACTCTGGGGCCAACGTCCTGACTTTC,CASSVAPANSGANVLTF